This is a list of T cell receptor beta chains from one sample in a study of shared clonotypes between healthy human individuals. TCRdb's copy holds only in-frame clones and misses some; the assay was immunoSEQ multiplex PCR. Here the sample spans about 480,000 clones, 79% being singletons. The sample comprised PBMCs. The receptors stem from a woman in her 40s in good health. Some clones in this sample may be carry-over from other donors' samples. CDR3s include the opening cysteine and the closing phenylalanine or tryptophan. A D gene is named only where the DNA matches it firmly. A row's size may be missing; if present it is once, few, many or a size class.

V	D	size	J	CDR3	DNA
TRBV11-2	-	-	TRBJ2-7	CASSLVANEQYF	TGTGCCAGCAGCTTAGTGGCTAACGAGCAGTACTTC
TRBV7-3	-	-	TRBJ2-3	CASSFLGTTDTQYF	TGTGCCAGCAGCTTCCTTGGGACCACAGATACGCAGTATTTT
TRBV2	-	-	TRBJ2-7	CASTPDRYRSYEQYF	TGTGCCAGCACTCCCGACAGGTATCGGTCCTACGAGCAGTACTTC
TRBV6-1	TRBD1	few	TRBJ2-7	CAGMGTGTYEQYF	TGTGCCGGCATGGGGACAGGGACCTACGAGCAGTACTTC
TRBV7-2	TRBD1	-	TRBJ1-1	CASSLAGTGGAEAFF	TGTGCCAGCAGCTTAGCCGGGACAGGGGGCGCTGAAGCTTTCTTT
TRBV4-3	TRBD2	-	TRBJ2-1	CASSPGTTERSLHEQFF	TGCGCCAGCAGCCCCGGGACTACCGAAAGAAGCCTCCATGAGCAGTTCTTC
TRBV20-1	-	-	TRBJ2-3	CSASIRSTQYF	TGCAGTGCTAGTATACGTTCTACGCAGTATTTT
TRBV11-2	-	many	TRBJ2-7	CASSFPATYEQYF	TGTGCCAGCAGCTTCCCCGCGACTTACGAGCAGTACTTC
TRBV5-1	-	-	TRBJ2-7	CASSLAESGSYEQYF	TGCGCCAGCAGCTTGGCCGAGAGTGGCTCCTACGAGCAGTACTTC
TRBV28	TRBD2	-	TRBJ2-1	CASSFLAGAYNEQFF	TGTGCCAGCAGTTTCCTAGCGGGAGCCTACAATGAGCAGTTCTTC
TRBV28	-	few	TRBJ2-7	CASSLVWGRVYEQYF	TGTGCCAGCAGTTTAGTTTGGGGAAGAGTATACGAGCAGTACTTC
TRBV5-1	TRBD1	-	TRBJ1-6	CASSVGTVYNSPLHF	TGCGCCAGCAGCGTTGGGACAGTCTATAATTCACCCCTCCACTTT
TRBV11-2	TRBD1	-	TRBJ2-2	CASSPRDRALAWGELFF	TGTGCCAGCAGCCCCCGGGACAGGGCACTCGCCTGGGGGGAGCTGTTTTTT
TRBV5-1	TRBD1	-	TRBJ2-2	CATSETGGHTGELFF	TGCGCCACTAGCGAGACAGGGGGACATACCGGGGAGCTGTTTTTT
TRBV18	-	few	TRBJ1-2	CASSPQDRYGYTF	TGTGCCAGCTCACCACAGGACCGCTATGGCTACACCTTC
TRBV6-5	-	few	TRBJ2-1	CASSYWGSSYNEQFF	TGTGCCAGCAGTTACTGGGGGAGCTCCTACAATGAGCAGTTCTTC
TRBV7-3	-	-	TRBJ2-2	CASSLTGTNTGELFF	TGTGCCAGCAGCTTAACGGGCACGAACACCGGGGAGCTGTTTTTT
TRBV11-2	-	-	TRBJ2-5	CASSPGAAQETQYF	TGTGCCAGCAGCCCAGGGGCGGCACAAGAGACCCAGTACTTC
TRBV30	-	few	TRBJ2-1	CAWALQPYNEQFF	TGTGCCTGGGCGCTCCAACCCTACAATGAGCAGTTCTTC
TRBV7-2	-	-	TRBJ2-3	CASSPRARTDTQYF	TGTGCCAGCAGCCCCCGCGCCAGGACAGATACGCAGTATTTT
TRBV5-4	-	-	TRBJ2-3	CASSSPSTDTQYF	TGTGCCAGCAGCTCTCCTAGCACAGATACGCAGTATTTT
TRBV7-2	-	-	TRBJ2-3	CASSLFSTDTQYF	TGTGCCAGCAGCTTATTTTCAACAGATACGCAGTATTTT
TRBV6-1	TRBD2	-	TRBJ2-3	CASKFLADSTDTQYF	TGTGCCAGCAAGTTCCTAGCGGACAGCACAGATACGCAGTATTTT
TRBV19	-	-	TRBJ1-2	CASSSLEGIYGYTF	TGTGCCAGTAGTTCATTGGAGGGAATCTATGGCTACACCTTC
TRBV19	TRBD1	-	TRBJ1-5	CASSDLDRGNQPQHF	TGTGCCAGTAGCGACCTTGACAGGGGCAATCAGCCCCAGCATTTT
TRBV19	TRBD2	once	TRBJ2-2	CASSISEGRASGNTGELFF	TGTGCCAGTAGTATCTCCGAGGGAAGGGCTAGCGGGAACACCGGGGAGCTGTTTTTT
TRBV28	TRBD1	-	TRBJ1-1	CASTLSGGRGPEAFF	TGTGCCAGCACTCTTTCGGGGGGCAGGGGGCCTGAAGCTTTCTTT
TRBV9	-	-	TRBJ2-2	CASSPPRRPGELFF	TGTGCCAGCAGCCCCCCAAGGAGGCCCGGGGAGCTGTTTTTT
TRBV7-9	-	-	TRBJ1-2	CASSGSNYGYTF	TGTGCCAGCAGCGGGAGTAACTATGGCTACACCTTC
TRBV5-5	TRBD1	-	TRBJ2-7	CASSPEPGQVVMDEQYF	TGTGCCAGCAGCCCGGAACCGGGACAGGTGGTTATGGACGAGCAGTACTTC
TRBV25-1	-	-	TRBJ2-5	CASSEIGETQYF	TGTGCCAGCAGTGAAATTGGGGAGACCCAGTACTTC
TRBV27	TRBD2	-	TRBJ2-1	CASRIAGLSNNEQFF	TGTGCCAGCAGGATAGCGGGATTATCTAACAATGAGCAGTTCTTC
TRBV11-3	-	-	TRBJ2-3	CASSLAERPTDTQYF	TGTGCCAGCAGCTTAGCAGAGAGACCCACAGATACGCAGTATTTT
TRBV28	-	-	TRBJ2-1	CASRAAGGNNEQFF	TGTGCCAGCAGAGCGGCAGGGGGGAACAATGAGCAGTTCTTC
TRBV5-3	TRBD1	-	TRBJ2-7	CASSLGQGVPGQYF	TGTGCCAGCAGCTTGGGACAGGGGGTTCCGGGGCAGTACTTC
TRBV5-1	TRBD1	-	TRBJ2-7	CASSLAGLGQGEYEQYF	TGCGCCAGCAGCTTGGCGGGGTTGGGACAGGGGGAATACGAGCAGTACTTC